This T cell receptor (beta chain) was captured in a study of blood T cell repertoires in COVID-19. Turning to the study itself: Acute-phase and convalescent COVID-19 samples originated in the United States, Italy and Spain.

Trimming at V came to 2 bases and at J to 3 bases, leaving 4 bases not matched to a gene. Germline V gives CDR1 LNHDA, CDR2 SQIVND (reference sequence). The CDR3 spans 15 residues. Produced via immunoSEQ multiplex PCR; TCRdb's table is partial and in-frame only. The table lists 200,000 to 300,000 clones, over 70% of them singletons. This clonotype originated in a human donor in a cohort sampled during active COVID-19. The chain uses TRBV19 and TRBJ2-7, with TRBD2 identical over 10 bases. What was sequenced was peripheral blood. This chain's CDR3 is CASSINLAGDYEQYF. CDR3 coding DNA: TGTGCCAGTAGTATAAACCTAGCGGGGGACTACGAGCAGTACTTC.